This TCR beta chain was profiled in a study of OX40 agonist ivuxolimab in advanced cancers. At the level of the study: Two cutaneous melanoma patients and one hepatocellular carcinoma patient, three in all, had partial responses.

This clone was found once. Its antigen remains unknown. Method: immunoSEQ multiplex PCR; TCRdb's copy keeps in-frame clones and lacks some. The sample contains roughly 70,000 clones, around 87% of which appear only once. Study findings and constraints: In the 0.1-3.0 mg/kg groups, partial responders showed among the lowest expansion.

This receptor was taken from an adult with an advanced solid tumor such as melanoma, head and neck, liver or kidney cancer. The sample consisted of CD4+ or CD8+ T cells sorted from blood, taken in a trial of the OX40 agonist ivuxolimab.

The CDR3 protein is CASSFHSKETQYF. Written as DNA, the CDR3 is TGTGCCAGCAGCTTCCACAGTAAAGAGACCCAGTACTTC. This sequence joins TRBV7-3 and TRBJ2-5, with no clear D. Germline-derived CDR1 and CDR2 are SGHTA and FQGTGA. The CDR3 is 13 amino acids. The V end was cut by 3 bases, the J end by 3 bases, with 8 bases between.